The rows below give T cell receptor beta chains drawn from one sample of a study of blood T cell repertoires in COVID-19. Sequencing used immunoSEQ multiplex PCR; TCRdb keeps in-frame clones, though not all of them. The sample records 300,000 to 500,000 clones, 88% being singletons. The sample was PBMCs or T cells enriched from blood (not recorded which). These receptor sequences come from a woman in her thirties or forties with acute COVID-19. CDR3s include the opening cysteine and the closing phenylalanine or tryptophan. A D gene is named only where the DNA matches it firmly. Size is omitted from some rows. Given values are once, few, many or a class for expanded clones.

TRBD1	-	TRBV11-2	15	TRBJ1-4	CASSSAGTGGRKLFF	TGTGCCAGCAGCTCGGCCGGGACAGGGGGCCGAAAACTGTTTTTT
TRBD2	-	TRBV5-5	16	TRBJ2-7	CASSLDGSGGAFRQYF	TGTGCCAGCAGCTTGGATGGTAGCGGGGGGGCCTTTCGGCAGTACTTC
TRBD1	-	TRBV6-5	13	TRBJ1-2	CASRRADRAGYTF	TGTGCCAGCAGGCGCGCAGACAGGGCCGGCTACACCTTC
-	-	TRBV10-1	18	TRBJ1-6	CASSESTERTDYNSPLHF	TGCGCCAGCAGTGAGTCGACTGAAAGGACAGACTATAATTCACCCCTCCACTTT
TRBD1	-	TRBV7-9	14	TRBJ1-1	CASSLIPGGTEAFF	TGTGCCAGCAGCCTTATACCAGGGGGAACTGAAGCTTTCTTT
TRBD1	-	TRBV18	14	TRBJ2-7	CASSPDRSSYEQYF	TGTGCCAGCTCACCGGACAGGAGCTCCTACGAGCAGTACTTC
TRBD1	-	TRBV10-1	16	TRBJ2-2	CASRRRGQAFSGELFF	TGCGCCAGCAGGAGGAGGGGACAGGCTTTCTCCGGGGAGCTGTTTTTT
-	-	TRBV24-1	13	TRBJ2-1	CATSDLAGAEQFF	TGTGCCACCAGTGATTTGGCAGGGGCAGAACAGTTCTTC
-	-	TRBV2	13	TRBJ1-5	CASSGQINQPQHF	TGTGCCAGCAGCGGACAGATCAATCAGCCCCAGCATTTT
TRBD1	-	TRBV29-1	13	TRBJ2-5	CSAGQGAQETQYF	TGCAGCGCTGGACAGGGCGCGCAAGAGACCCAGTACTTC
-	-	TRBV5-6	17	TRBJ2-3	CASSSLGLARYTDTQYF	TGTGCCAGCAGCTCTTTGGGGCTAGCGCGGTACACAGATACGCAGTATTTT
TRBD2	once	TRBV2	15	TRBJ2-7	CASSPLAGSSYEQYF	TGTGCCAGCAGCCCCCTAGCGGGTAGCTCCTACGAGCAGTACTTC
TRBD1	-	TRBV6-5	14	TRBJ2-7	CASIIGTGPYEQYF	TGTGCCAGCATCATTGGGACAGGTCCGTACGAGCAGTACTTC
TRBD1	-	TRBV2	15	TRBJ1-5	CASGSTGTGDQPQHF	TGTGCCAGCGGGTCAACCGGGACAGGCGATCAGCCCCAGCATTTT
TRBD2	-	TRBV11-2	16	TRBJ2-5	CASSFELAGGPETQYF	TGTGCCAGCAGCTTTGAACTAGCGGGGGGGCCGGAGACCCAGTACTTC
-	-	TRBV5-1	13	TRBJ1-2	CASSLDRNYGYTF	TGCGCCAGCAGCTTGGACAGGAACTATGGCTACACCTTC
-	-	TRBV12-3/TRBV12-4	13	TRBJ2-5	CASSQTGMETQYF	TGTGCCAGCAGTCAAACAGGGATGGAGACCCAGTACTTC
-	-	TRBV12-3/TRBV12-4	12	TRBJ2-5	CASRRREETQYF	TGTGCCAGCAGGCGGCGGGAAGAGACCCAGTACTTC
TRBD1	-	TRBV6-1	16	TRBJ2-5	CASSEVGQGGIGTQYF	TGTGCCAGCAGTGAAGTGGGACAGGGAGGGATTGGGACCCAGTACTTC